This entry describes one TCR beta chain. This sample was taken from a study of blood T cells in healthy people across ages. It was with a sample-barcoded 5' primer and a J-beta primer mix that a second PCR of roughly 7 to 12 cycles was run. Each CDR3 protein is one row after TCRdb ran MiXCR on the 5' RACE reads. The repertoire holds around 780,000 distinct CDR3 sequences, with around three fifths as singletons. The ends were cut back, 3 bases at V and 4 bases at J, with 4 bases in the middle. The CDR3 extends over 11 amino acids. Germline lookup yields CDR1 LNHNV and CDR2 YYDKDF (reference sequence). This TCR was recovered from a man between 35 and 55 years old in good health. The specimen was blood. This chain joins TRBV15 and TRBJ2-7; D call uncertain. This chain's CDR3 is CATSSSYEQYF. CDR3 bases: TGTGCCACCAGCAGCTCGTACGAGCAGTACTTC.